This TCR beta chain was sequenced in a study of identical twins. Study observations and caveats: Models predicted less out-of-frame TCR alpha sharing in monozygotic twins than was found.

Points on this clonotype: Its antigen is currently unknown.

Germline loops: CDR1 SNHLY, CDR2 FYNNEI. This CDR3 contains 18 residues. V trimming: 1 base; J trimming: 1 base; junction bases outside the gene matches: 9. cDNA carried unique molecular identifiers, and a universal primer site was added by template switching. MiXCR, run by TCRdb on the 5' RACE reads, gives a single entry per CDR3 protein. The table lists approximately 350,000 distinct CDR3 sequences, roughly an eighth of them singletons. These data also formed part of another study, on yellow fever vaccine responses in identical twins.

The sequence was collected from a woman aged 18 to 35 in good health. V and J are TRBV2 and TRBJ2-2, with 7 bases aligning to TRBD1. Sequenced material: CD8+ T cells sorted from blood. The CDR3 DNA reads as TGTGCCAGCAGTGAAGAAAGGGGGCCGATTGAGAACACCGGGGAGCTGTTTTTT. Protein: CASSEERGPIENTGELFF.